The 21 T cell receptor beta chains below all came from one sample that was sequenced in a study of human T cells and chemical hapten exposure. Time point specified: healthy volunteer bleed at 6 weeks. It was from unfractionated whole blood that total RNA was extracted. TCRdb re-called the RACE reads through MiXCR, storing one row per CDR3 protein. Of tens of thousands of distinct CDR3 sequences in the sample, about 8.6% were seen once. The sequencing input was whole blood. These receptors all come from a male donor in good health. Some clones in this sample may be carry-over from other donors' samples.

The gene calls are TRBV12-3 or TRBV12-4 and TRBJ1-5; no clear D. There are 9 residues in the CDR3. The V end lost 9 bases, the J end lost 10 bases, and 7 bases lay between the germline ends. DNA for the CDR3: TGTGCCAGGAGCTTCCCCCAGCATTTT. It encodes CARSFPQHF.

This chain links TRBV4-1 with TRBJ1-1; D not certain. The CDR3 has 16 amino acids. CDR1 and CDR2 from the germline V gene are MGHRA and YSYEKL. The germline V and J ends were trimmed by 0 bases and 5 bases, with 16 bases remaining between them. CDR3 sequence: CASSQETEAPWTEAFF. CDR3 coding DNA: TGCGCCAGCAGCCAAGAGACGGAAGCCCCTTGGACTGAAGCTTTCTTT.

The chain employs TRBV14 and TRBJ2-3, with D unresolved. The V gene's germline CDR1 is SGHDN and CDR2 FVKESK. This CDR3 is built from 15 residues. Between the trimmed V and J ends, which lost 3 bases and 4 bases, there was a span of 14 bases. The CDR3 DNA is TGTGCCAGCAGCCAGTTTCCGAAAGGGCCAGATACGCAGTATTTT. Its translation is CASSQFPKGPDTQYF.

About this clonotype itself: Germline is not matched at one junction end, which may reflect a read error. The chain has TRBV5-1 and TRBJ2-3; D is ambiguous. Germline loops: CDR1 SGHRS, CDR2 YFSETQ. The CDR3 runs 14 residues. This CDR3 is CASSLAESTDTQYF. CDR3 nucleotide sequence: TGCGCCAGCAGTTTGGCAGAGAGCACAGATACGCAGTATTTT.

This clonotype was seen ten or more times. The rearrangement uses TRBV7-6 and TRBJ1-5; D might be TRBD1 (5 bases). From germline, CDR1 is SGHVS and CDR2 FNYEAQ. Trimming pared 5 bases from V and 2 bases from J, leaving 13 bases between. This CDR3 has 15 residues. CDR3 DNA: TGTGCCAGCAGCCAGGTTTCAGGGCGCAATCAGCCCCAGCATTTT. Its protein product is CASSQVSGRNQPQHF.

At least ten counts were recorded for this clonotype. The rearrangement joins TRBV29-1 to TRBJ1-2, with D uncertain. V dropped 4 bases and J dropped 2 bases, with 8 bases sitting between them. The CDR3 loop spans 12 amino acids. Germline CDR1 reads SQVTM; CDR2 reads ANQGSEA. The CDR3 DNA is TGCAGCGTTGTAGTTCAGAACTATGGCTACACCTTC. This encodes CSVVVQNYGYTF.

This clonotype was recorded a few times. The rearrangement links TRBV20-1 to TRBJ1-2, with no clear D. Germline CDR1 is DFQATT and CDR2 is SNEGSKA (reference sequence). V was trimmed by 0 bases and J by 7 bases, leaving 12 bases between them. The CDR3 contains 13 residues. The CDR3 sequence is CSARETVRAGYTF. The CDR3 nucleotides are TGCAGTGCTAGAGAAACGGTCCGGGCTGGCTACACCTTC.

This sequence joins TRBV6-2 or TRBV6-3 and TRBJ2-3, with a weak D call TRBD1 (6 bases). Germline values: CDR1 MNHEY, CDR2 SVGEGT. V was shortened by 0 bases and J by 1 base, with 11 bases between the two germline ends. The CDR3 contains 16 residues. The CDR3 sequence is CASSYSGEGGTDTQYF. The DNA of the CDR3 is TGTGCCAGCAGTTACTCGGGAGAGGGGGGCACAGATACGCAGTATTTT.

The V and J genes are TRBV14 and TRBJ2-5; D gene unclear. The V gene's germline CDR1 is SGHDN and CDR2 FVKESK. This CDR3 spans 15 amino acids. Trimming stripped 1 base from V and 2 bases from J, with 11 bases between. CDR3 region: CASSQGDRSQETQYF. The CDR3 nucleotides are TGTGCCAGCAGCCAAGGTGACCGGTCTCAAGAGACCCAGTACTTC. The whole variable domain, remainder taken from reference TRBV14 and TRBJ2-5, is EAGVTQFPSHSVIEKGQTVTLRCDPISGHDNLYWYRRVMGKEIKFLLHFVKESKQDESGMPNNRFLAERTGGTYSTLKVQPAELEDSGVYFCASSQGDRSQETQYFGPGTRLLVL.

This chain joins TRBV4-1 and TRBJ2-1, with 15 bases matching TRBD2. Trimming took 5 bases from V and 7 from J; bases not matched to a gene: 6. This CDR3 is built from 16 residues. Germline values: CDR1 MGHRA, CDR2 YSYEKL. CDR3 sequence reads: CASSGRGTSGRNEQFF. In DNA form, the CDR3 reads TGCGCCAGCAGCGGACGCGGGACTAGCGGGAGGAATGAGCAGTTCTTC.

This clonotype appeared a few times. This chain joins TRBV6-2 or TRBV6-3 and TRBJ1-5; the match to TRBD1 covers 12 bases. V shed 2 bases and J 2 bases; nucleotides not matched to a gene: 4. The CDR3 covers 17 residues. Germline CDR1 is MNHEY and CDR2 is SVGEGT. CDR3 residues: CASSYPGTGGRNQPQHF. Here the CDR3 DNA reads TGTGCCAGCAGTTACCCCGGGACAGGGGGCCGCAATCAGCCCCAGCATTTT.

This clonotype was counted only a few times. This chain joins TRBV20-1 and TRBJ1-5, with TRBD1 matching over 9 bases. From germline, CDR1 is DFQATT and CDR2 SNEGSKA (reference sequence). Trimming removed 8 bases from V and 5 bases from J; junction bases left unmatched: 7. The CDR3 is made up of 13 amino acids. DNA of the CDR3: TGCAGTCTTAAACAGGGGGCGGATCAGCCCCAGCATTTT. Encoded protein: CSLKQGADQPQHF.

This clonotype was seen ten or more times. V and J are TRBV27 and TRBJ1-6, with unresolved D. This CDR3 is 15 amino acids long. Trimming removed 2 bases at V and 8 bases at J, with 13 bases between. The germline gives CDR1 MNHEY, CDR2 SMNVEV (reference sequence). The CDR3: CASSLGQPGHSPLHF. Here the CDR3 DNA reads TGTGCCAGCAGTTTAGGGCAGCCCGGGCATTCACCCCTCCACTTT.

The sample holds many counts of this clonotype. This sequence joins TRBV27 and TRBJ1-1; no definite D call. There are 16 residues in the CDR3. Germline CDR1 reads MNHEY; CDR2 reads SMNVEV (reference sequence). V was clipped by 2 bases and J by 8 bases, with 21 bases between them. The CDR3 DNA follows: TGTGCCAGCAGTTTAAGCCCCGCTGACGGGCGGAAAGAAGCTTTCTTT. It yields the protein CASSLSPADGRKEAFF.

This sequence joins TRBV6-5 and TRBJ2-3; D not certain. V shed 0 bases and J shed 2 bases, with 9 bases lying between them. This CDR3 is 15 amino acids long. CDR1 and CDR2 (germline): MNHEY, SVGAGI. The DNA for the CDR3 is TGTGCCAGCAGTTACTCGCGGCCACCCACAGATACGCAGTATTTT. Its protein is CASSYSRPPTDTQYF.

The V gene is TRBV5-4, the J gene TRBJ1-2; 7 nucleotides match TRBD1. The CDR3 runs to 14 residues. Germline V gene data show CDR1 as SGHNT and CDR2 as YYREEE (reference sequence). V shed 5 bases, J shed 1 base, and the junction held 5 bases outside the gene matches. This CDR3 reads CASRRDSDNYGYTF. CDR3 in DNA: TGTGCCAGCAGACGGGACAGTGATAACTATGGCTACACCTTC. The whole variable domain, remainder taken from reference TRBV5-4 and TRBJ1-2, is ETGVTQSPTHLIKTRGQQVTLRCSSQSGHNTVSWYQQALGQGPQFIFQYYREEENGRGNFPPRFSGLQFPNYSSELNVNALELDDSALYLCASRRDSDNYGYTFGSGTRLTVV.

This clonotype was recorded a few times. The chain couples TRBV5-4 to TRBJ2-3; 12 bases agree with TRBD2. In germline, CDR1 is SGHNT, CDR2 YYREEE (reference sequence). The CDR3 is 16 amino acids. Germline trimming cut 4 bases from V and 3 bases from J; bases unmatched to any gene: 6. CDR3 region: CASSQTSGGVTDTQYF. The CDR3 DNA reads as TGTGCCAGCAGCCAGACTAGCGGGGGTGTAACAGATACGCAGTATTTT.

This chain uses TRBV6-2 or TRBV6-3 with TRBJ2-3, with 13 bases fitting TRBD2. The germline CDR1 and CDR2 sequences are MNHEY and SVGEGT. The CDR3 is 17 residues long. With 6 bases clipped from V and 4 bases from J, the junction kept 10 bases outside the gene matches. The CDR3 sequence is CASRGTSGVPYSDTQYF. The CDR3 DNA follows: TGTGCCAGCAGGGGGACTAGCGGGGTCCCGTATTCAGATACGCAGTATTTT.

This clonotype was observed at least ten times. V usage is TRBV11-2 and J usage is TRBJ2-3; D is uncertain. Trimming stripped 5 bases from V and 4 bases from J, with 7 bases between. CDR1 is SGHAT, CDR2 FQNNGV, per germline. The CDR3 runs to 12 residues. In DNA, the CDR3 is TGTGCCAGCAGCCCGACGGCAGATACGCAGTATTTT. Amino acids: CASSPTADTQYF.

The V call is TRBV12-3 or TRBV12-4, the J call TRBJ1-5; 9 bases are a match to TRBD1. V was pared by 5 bases and J by 0 bases, with 8 bases of the junction left unmatched. The CDR3 totals 17 residues. The CDR3 loop reads CASSPGTGPYSNQPQHF. The CDR3 DNA reads TGTGCCAGCAGTCCCGGGACAGGGCCCTATAGCAATCAGCCCCAGCATTTT.

This chain connects TRBV7-2 to TRBJ1-4; D gene uncertain. V lost 5 bases to trimming and J lost 0 bases, with 10 bases between them. CDR1 and CDR2 from the germline V gene are SGHTA and FQGNSA. The CDR3 spans 15 residues. The CDR3 spells CASSVDRATNEKLFF. The CDR3 region has the DNA TGTGCCAGCAGCGTCGACCGTGCAACTAATGAAAAACTGTTTTTT.